The 27 T cell receptor beta chains reported below all come from one sample, sequenced in a study of T-cell memory formation after mild COVID-19. TCRdb fed the 5' RACE reads into MiXCR, producing one record per CDR3 protein. This sample has around 130,000 distinct CDR3 sequences, with roughly 15% found just once. The sequencing input was PBMCs or a T cell subset sorted from them (not recorded which). The origin of the receptors is an adult woman who had mild COVID-19 (a few samples of this study predate the infection). Cell type and time point are not known.

This clonotype has a handful of counts. The V and J genes are TRBV9 and TRBJ2-6; D is uncertain. The germline V gene has CDR1 SGDLS and CDR2 YYNGEE. V dropped 7 bases and J dropped 2 bases, with 7 bases sitting between them. The CDR3 is made up of 13 amino acids. The CDR3 loop reads CASSRTGANVLTF. The CDR3 nucleotides are TGTGCCAGCTCACGAACTGGGGCCAACGTCCTGACTTTC.

The genes are TRBV27 and TRBJ2-1, with 7 bases fitting TRBD2. With 4 bases clipped from V and 6 bases from J, the junction kept 6 bases outside the gene matches. Germline assignment: CDR1 MNHEY and CDR2 SMNVEV (reference sequence). The length of the CDR3 is 14 residues. The CDR3 sequence: CASSYPGGTNEQFF. The CDR3 coding sequence is TGTGCCAGCAGTTACCCGGGAGGTACCAATGAGCAGTTCTTC.

The sample holds a few counts of this clonotype. This chain connects TRBV9 to TRBJ2-1, with 8 bases aligning to TRBD2. Germline V CDR1 and CDR2: SGDLS, YYNGEE. The V gene end was trimmed by 6 bases and the J gene end by 2 bases; junction bases not matched to a gene: 10. CDR3 length: 16 residues. The CDR3 here is CASTEFSGVAYNEQFF. CDR3 DNA: TGTGCCAGCACCGAGTTTAGCGGGGTAGCCTACAATGAGCAGTTCTTC.

This chain uses TRBV5-1 with TRBJ1-2; 10 bases map to TRBD1. J was trimmed by 3 bases and V by 4 bases; bases with no gene match: 6. The CDR3 totals 15 residues. Germline V gene sequence: CDR1 SGHRS, CDR2 YFSETQ. This CDR3 reads CASSEDRGLDYGYTF. CDR3 DNA: TGCGCCAGCAGCGAAGACAGGGGGCTTGACTATGGCTACACCTTC.

This clonotype was counted a few times. The V and J genes are TRBV4-1 and TRBJ2-2; a weak D match, TRBD1 (6 bases). Germline assignment: CDR1 MGHRA and CDR2 YSYEKL. The CDR3 is 14 residues long. V gave up 1 base and J gave up 6 bases, with 9 bases separating them. The CDR3 coding sequence is TGCGCCAGCAGCCAAGTCTCAGGGGCCGGGGAGCTGTTTTTT. Its translation is CASSQVSGAGELFF.

This clonotype was found many times. This rearrangement joins TRBV18 to TRBJ2-7; D call uncertain. Trimming pared 1 base from V and 6 bases from J, leaving 7 bases between. This CDR3 comprises 12 residues. Germline values: CDR1 KGHSH, CDR2 LQKENI. The CDR3 DNA follows: TGTGCCAGCTCACCACAGGGTACCGAGCAGTACTTC. It is translated as CASSPQGTEQYF.

The chain combines TRBV4-3 with TRBJ2-1; 13 nucleotides match TRBD2. The germline V gene has CDR1 LGHNA and CDR2 YSLEER. The V and J ends lost 4 bases and 6 bases, in that order; junction bases with no gene match: 6. CDR3 length: 16 residues. This CDR3 is CASSRQTSGRSNEQFF. The CDR3 DNA is TGCGCCAGCAGCCGCCAGACTAGCGGGAGGTCCAATGAGCAGTTCTTC.

This clonotype has a count of ten or more. This chain connects TRBV7-3 to TRBJ2-3, with 11 bases fitting TRBD2. The CDR3 is 15 residues long. The germline V gene has CDR1 SGHTA and CDR2 FQGTGA. The V gene end was trimmed by 4 bases and the J gene end by 6 bases; junction bases not matched to a gene: 6. CDR3 sequence: CASSYSGGASDTQYF. As DNA, the CDR3 is TGTGCCAGCAGCTATAGCGGGGGGGCCAGTGATACGCAGTATTTT.

This clonotype showed up many times. The CDR3 coding sequence is TGTGCCAGCAGCCGAGAAGGATGGAGCAATAACACCGGGGAGCTGTTTTTT. Protein product: CASSREGWSNNTGELFF. The genes are TRBV4-2 and TRBJ2-2; D unresolved. The CDR3 loop spans 17 amino acids. Per germline, CDR1 LGHNA and CDR2 YNFKEQ. V gave up 4 bases and J gave up 2 bases, with 17 bases separating them.

The chain is built from TRBV10-3 and TRBJ2-6; 8 nucleotides match TRBD1. J gave up 2 bases and V 6 bases, and 3 bases lay outside the gene matches. Germline V lookup: CDR1 ENHRY, CDR2 SYGVKD. The CDR3 covers 15 residues. The CDR3 bases are TGTGCCATCAGATCAGGGGGCCCTGGGGCCAACGTCCTGACTTTC. Protein product: CAIRSGGPGANVLTF.

The CDR3 DNA is TGTGCCAGCAGCCGCATGGCGGGAGGCGCAGTCAATGAGCAGTTCTTC. This encodes CASSRMAGGAVNEQFF. The gene calls are TRBV4-2 and TRBJ2-1; 8 bases are shared with TRBD2. In germline, CDR1 is LGHNA, CDR2 YNFKEQ. With V trimmed by 4 bases and J by 6 bases, 11 bases remained unmatched. The CDR3 has 16 residues.

This clonotype appeared a few times. The chain has TRBV3-1 and TRBJ2-2; 11 nucleotides match TRBD1. This CDR3 contains 21 residues. With 0 bases clipped from V and 2 bases from J, the junction kept 14 bases outside the gene matches. Germline-derived CDR1 and CDR2 are LGHDT and YNNKEL (reference sequence). The CDR3 sequence is CASSQDSPFFGQGANTGELFF. The CDR3 bases are TGTGCCAGCAGCCAAGATAGCCCTTTTTTCGGACAGGGGGCAAACACCGGGGAGCTGTTTTTT.

This chain connects TRBV5-5 to TRBJ1-2; D unclear. The germline gives CDR1 SGHKS, CDR2 YYEKEE (reference sequence). Between the trimmed V and J ends, which lost 4 bases and 8 bases, there was a span of 21 bases. This CDR3 comprises 15 residues. The CDR3 DNA is TGTGCCAGCAGCCTGGGGTACTGGCTTGAAGGGGGCTACACCTTC. It specifies CASSLGYWLEGGYTF.

For the CDR3, the DNA is TGTGCCAGCAGTGAAGGGACAGGGGGCGCCGAGTACTTC. Residues: CASSEGTGGAEYF. The chain uses TRBV2 and TRBJ2-7, with TRBD1 matching 11 bases. The CDR3 is 13 residues long. Germline CDR1 and CDR2: SNHLY and FYNNEI. Trimming took 1 base from V and 11 from J; bases not matched to a gene: 4.

This clonotype was counted a few times. The J gene is TRBJ1-1, the V gene TRBV30; TRBD1 is a possible D gene (6 bases). CDR3 length: 14 residues. Trimming shortened V by 5 bases and J by 2 bases, and 15 bases separated the two germline ends. CDR1 is GTSNPN, CDR2 SVGIG, per germline (reference sequence). CDR3 region: CAWVPSGTNTEAFF. In nucleotides, the CDR3 is TGTGCCTGGGTACCCTCAGGGACAAACACTGAAGCTTTCTTT. Variable domain in full (rest from reference TRBV30 and TRBJ1-1): SQTIHQWPATLVQPVGSPLSLECTVEGTSNPNLYWYRQAAGRGLQLLFYSVGIGQISSEVPQNLSASRPQDRQFILSSKKLLLSDSGFYLCAWVPSGTNTEAFFGQGTRLTVV.

This clonotype has only a few counts. This rearrangement joins TRBV5-1 to TRBJ2-3, with D maybe TRBD2 (6 bases). V was cut by 0 bases and J by 0 bases, with 14 bases left in between. CDR1 SGHRS and CDR2 YFSETQ come from the germline V gene. The CDR3 is 17 residues long. The CDR3 DNA reads TGCGCCAGCAGCTTGGCGGGCCTAGCGTATAGCACAGATACGCAGTATTTT. This translates into CASSLAGLAYSTDTQYF.

This clonotype occurred a few times. This chain uses TRBV6-5 with TRBJ2-7; the match to TRBD1 covers 8 bases. Germline-derived CDR1 and CDR2 are MNHEY and SVGAGI. The length of the CDR3 is 15 residues. Trimming at V came to 2 bases and at J to 1 base, leaving 4 bases not matched to a gene. The CDR3 DNA reads TGTGCCAGCAGTTACGTCCAGGGGGCGTCCTACGAGCAGTACTTC. This translates into CASSYVQGASYEQYF.

This clonotype was seen a few times. The chain joins TRBV5-1 to TRBJ2-3; D uncertain. The V end lost 3 bases, the J end lost 1 base, and 15 bases lay between the germline ends. Looked up from germline, CDR1 is SGHRS and CDR2 is YFSETQ. The CDR3 contains 16 residues. The CDR3 here is CASSSTDLRGTDTQYF. The CDR3 nucleotides read TGCGCCAGCAGCTCCACCGATCTTAGGGGCACAGATACGCAGTATTTT.

This clonotype has a single count. The rearrangement joins TRBV12-3 or TRBV12-4 to TRBJ1-1; no definite D call. Deletions cut 0 bases from V and 1 base from J, with 6 bases between. The CDR3 loop spans 14 amino acids. CDR3 DNA: TGTGCCAGCAGTTTAGCGCAGTCGAACACTGAAGCTTTCTTT. As protein: CASSLAQSNTEAFF.

V and J are TRBV4-1 and TRBJ2-7, with TRBD1 matching over 7 bases. The ends lost 6 bases at V and 5 bases at J; junction bases unmatched: 10. The V gene's germline CDR1 is MGHRA and CDR2 YSYEKL. The length of the CDR3 is 14 residues. CDR3 residues: CASRSHRGDNEQYF. The CDR3 DNA is TGCGCCAGCAGATCTCACAGGGGTGACAACGAGCAGTACTTC.

The J gene is TRBJ1-1, the V gene TRBV5-1; 11 bases fit TRBD1. The ends lost 4 bases at V and 3 bases at J; junction bases unmatched: 11. The germline V gene encodes CDR1 SGHRS and CDR2 YFSETQ. The CDR3 contains 17 residues. DNA of the CDR3: TGCGCCAGCAGCGTCGGGACAGGGGGAGGGTTCGACACTGAAGCTTTCTTT. As protein: CASSVGTGGGFDTEAFF.

This clonotype was counted many times. CDR3 sequence (DNA): TGTGCCAGCAGCCTAGACGGTCCTACGAACACCGGGGAGCTGTTTTTT. Encoded protein: CASSLDGPTNTGELFF. The chain is built from TRBV6-5 and TRBJ2-2; D not certain. Germline V gene lookup returns CDR1 MNHEY and CDR2 SVGAGI. The CDR3 contains 16 residues. The ends were cut back, 6 bases at V and 0 bases at J, with 14 bases in the middle.

This CDR3 reads CSASWDRGGAEAFF. CDR3 bases: TGCAGTGCTAGTTGGGACAGGGGAGGGGCTGAAGCTTTCTTT. The J gene is TRBJ1-1, the V gene TRBV20-1; 10 nucleotides align to TRBD1. This CDR3 is built from 14 residues. Germline CDR1 and CDR2: DFQATT and SNEGSKA (reference sequence). Losses at the gene ends were 3 bases for V and 6 bases for J; bases not matched to a gene: 7.

The chain employs TRBV15 and TRBJ1-5; D remains unclear. CDR3 length: 12 amino acids. Trimming removed 1 base at V and 9 bases at J, with 7 bases between. Germline CDR1 LNHNV, CDR2 YYDKDF (reference sequence). This CDR3 is CATSRAVGPQHF. For the CDR3, the DNA is TGTGCCACCAGCAGAGCCGTGGGGCCCCAGCATTTT.

This chain joins TRBV6-1 and TRBJ2-1, with D uncertain. The CDR3 runs 12 residues. V was pared by 4 bases and J by 5 bases, with 6 bases between. Germline lookup yields CDR1 MNHNS and CDR2 SASEGT. CDR3 bases: TGTGCCAGCAGTGCCTGGGACAATGAGCAGTTCTTC. Encoded protein: CASSAWDNEQFF.

Note on this clonotype: One end of the junction varies from germline; a read error may be responsible. The rearrangement joins TRBV3-1 to TRBJ1-5; no clear D. The CDR3 is 15 residues long. In germline, CDR1 is LGHDT, CDR2 YNNKEL (reference sequence). This chain's CDR3 is CASSQGGASNPPQHF. CDR3 in DNA: TGTGCCAGCAGCCAAGGGGGAGCCTCTAATCCGCCCCAGCATTTT.

This clonotype was seen repeatedly, ten times or more. The J gene is TRBJ2-3, the V gene TRBV4-1, with TRBD2 matching over 10 bases. The CDR3 runs to 18 residues. J gave up 0 bases and V 1 base, and 7 bases lay outside the gene matches. CDR1 MGHRA and CDR2 YSYEKL come from the germline V gene. The CDR3 region is CASSQVLAGLASTDTQYF. The DNA of the CDR3 is TGCGCCAGCAGCCAAGTACTAGCGGGGCTCGCTAGCACAGATACGCAGTATTTT.